This TCR beta chain comes out of a study of shared clonotypes between healthy human individuals. The germline gives CDR1 SGHNT, CDR2 YYREEE (reference sequence). This CDR3 comprises 14 residues. Trimming took off 0 bases at V and 0 bases at J, with 7 bases between the two ends. On this clone: Other DNA sequences in the same sample also yield this CDR3.

This table comes from immunoSEQ multiplex PCR, and its TCRdb copy is limited to in-frame clones, with some not included. The data hold about 1,800,000 clones, with approximately 94% observed a single time. Naive CD8 isolation took CD45RO-negative cells positively selected for CCR7 and excluded terminally differentiated effector memory CD45RA+ cells. This chain links TRBV5-4 with TRBJ2-7; D is possibly TRBD2 (6 bases). Sequences were obtained from naive CD8+ T cells sorted from blood. This receptor was identified in a man younger than 30 in good health. The CDR3 bases are TGTGCCAGCAGCTTGGGGCGGGACTCCTACGAGCAGTACTTC. The encoded protein is CASSLGRDSYEQYF.